This T cell receptor (beta chain) was retrieved from a study of T-cell memory formation after mild COVID-19. Study conclusions and caveats: The study found balanced CD4/CD8 in clones contracting day 15 to 85 and a CD4+ lean in later expanders. Nothing showed for sure that second-wave clones peaking on day 37 were SARS-CoV-2 specific.

The V end lost 6 bases, the J end lost 3 bases, and 17 bases lay between the germline ends. There are 15 residues in the CDR3. TCRdb reprocessed the 5' RACE reads via MiXCR and lists one record per CDR3 protein. The sample lists about 250,000 distinct CDR3 sequences, 15% occurring once. This clonotype appeared a few times. What it recognizes is unknown. Sequenced input: PBMCs or a T cell subset sorted from them (not recorded which). The V and J genes are TRBV12-3 or TRBV12-4 and TRBJ2-5; D is tentatively TRBD1 or TRBD2 (5 bases each). The TCR was taken from an adult woman who had mild COVID-19 (a few samples of this study predate the infection). Cell type and time point are not known. The CDR3 reads CASSLYPGPKETQYF. CDR3 nucleotide sequence: TGTGCCAGCAGCCTCTATCCGGGACCAAAAGAGACCCAGTACTTC.